What follows are 10 T cell receptor beta chains derived from one specimen sequenced in a study of OX40 agonist ivuxolimab in advanced cancers. Generated by immunoSEQ multiplex PCR, the TCRdb table keeps only in-frame clones and is missing some. The sample has approximately 77,000 clones; 92% are singletons. Sequencing was performed on CD4+ or CD8+ T cells sorted from blood, taken in a trial of the OX40 agonist ivuxolimab. Source of these receptors: an adult with an advanced solid tumor such as melanoma, head and neck, liver or kidney cancer.

The chain is built from TRBV5-5 and TRBJ2-5; a weak D match, TRBD1 (6 bases). The germline gives CDR1 SGHKS, CDR2 YYEKEE (reference sequence). CDR3 length: 13 residues. Trimming shortened V by 0 bases and J by 5 bases, and 8 bases separated the two germline ends. The CDR3 sequence is CASSLAGAETQYF. The CDR3 DNA is TGTGCCAGCAGCTTGGCAGGGGCGGAGACCCAGTACTTC.

V is TRBV7-2 and J is TRBJ2-4; 11 bases agree with TRBD2. V lost 1 base, J lost 3 bases, and 5 bases stayed unmatched. Looked up from germline, CDR1 is SGHTA and CDR2 is FQGNSA. The CDR3 has 17 amino acids. CDR3 DNA sequence: TGTGCCAGCAGCTTAGTTGGACTAGCGGGCCTCAAAAACATTCAGTACTTC. Protein sequence: CASSLVGLAGLKNIQYF.

V usage is TRBV7-2 and J usage is TRBJ1-1, with TRBD1 matching 7 bases. CDR1 SGHTA and CDR2 FQGNSA come from the germline V gene. J gave up 6 bases and V 5 bases, and 6 bases lay outside the gene matches. This CDR3 is built from 13 residues. The CDR3 region is CASSISQGAEAFF. CDR3 in DNA: TGTGCCAGCAGCATATCCCAGGGGGCTGAAGCTTTCTTT.

In its sample, this clone was seen once. The V and J genes are TRBV18 and TRBJ2-1, with 9 positions matching TRBD1. The CDR3 runs 14 residues. Germline loops: CDR1 KGHSH, CDR2 LQKENI. Trimming removed 3 bases from V and 8 bases from J; junction bases left unmatched: 5. CDR3 bases: TGTGCCAGCTCACCCCGGGACAGGGCCCATGAGCAGTTCTTC. Amino acids: CASSPRDRAHEQFF.

This rearrangement joins TRBV11-3 to TRBJ2-7; a possible D gene is TRBD1 (6 bases). CDR3 size: 14 residues. The V end lost 1 base, the J end lost 2 bases, and 9 bases lay between the germline ends. Germline V lookup: CDR1 SGHNT, CDR2 YENEEA. CDR3 coding DNA: TGTGCCAGCAGCTTAGCCAGGGGCACCTACGAGCAGTACTTC. Amino acid sequence: CASSLARGTYEQYF.

This chain uses TRBV7-2 with TRBJ2-5; 11 nucleotides agree with TRBD2. From germline, CDR1 is SGHTA and CDR2 FQGNSA. The CDR3 has 15 amino acids. V dropped 5 bases and J dropped 1; count of bases not matched to a gene: 3. Here the CDR3 DNA reads TGTGCCAGCAGCCGGACTAGCGGGCCCCAAGAGACCCAGTACTTC. This gives the protein CASSRTSGPQETQYF.

The V and J genes are TRBV5-5 and TRBJ1-5; D gene uncertain. V lost 4 bases to trimming and J lost 2 bases, with 7 bases between them. CDR1 is SGHKS and CDR2 is YYEKEE in the germline V gene (reference sequence). This CDR3 contains 13 residues. The chain's CDR3 is CASSQSGNQPQHF. DNA of the CDR3: TGTGCCAGCAGCCAGTCGGGCAATCAGCCCCAGCATTTT.

This chain joins TRBV7-2 and TRBJ2-7; D is undetermined. CDR1 and CDR2 from the germline V gene are SGHTA and FQGNSA. This CDR3 region has 15 residues. The germline V and J ends were trimmed by 1 base and 0 bases, with 10 bases remaining between them. CDR3 DNA: TGTGCCAGCAGCTTAGATCTAGGAACCTCCTACGAGCAGTACTTC. Its protein is CASSLDLGTSYEQYF.

This sequence joins TRBV18 and TRBJ1-2, with D hard to call. The CDR3 loop spans 16 amino acids. The germline gives CDR1 KGHSH, CDR2 LQKENI. V was clipped by 3 bases and J by 10 bases, with 24 bases between them. The CDR3 bases are TGTGCCAGCTCACCGGTTGATTGGACGTCTACTATGCCCTACACCTTC. Protein: CASSPVDWTSTMPYTF.

V gene TRBV27 combines with J gene TRBJ2-7, with D perhaps TRBD1 (6 bases). Germline loops: CDR1 MNHEY, CDR2 SMNVEV (reference sequence). Trimming removed 7 bases from V and 3 bases from J, with 25 bases in between. The CDR3 has 17 amino acids. The DNA for the CDR3 is TGTGCCAGCACCTCCGTTCCCCCTGCCAGGGGTGACTACGAGCAGTACTTC. Protein sequence: CASTSVPPARGDYEQYF.